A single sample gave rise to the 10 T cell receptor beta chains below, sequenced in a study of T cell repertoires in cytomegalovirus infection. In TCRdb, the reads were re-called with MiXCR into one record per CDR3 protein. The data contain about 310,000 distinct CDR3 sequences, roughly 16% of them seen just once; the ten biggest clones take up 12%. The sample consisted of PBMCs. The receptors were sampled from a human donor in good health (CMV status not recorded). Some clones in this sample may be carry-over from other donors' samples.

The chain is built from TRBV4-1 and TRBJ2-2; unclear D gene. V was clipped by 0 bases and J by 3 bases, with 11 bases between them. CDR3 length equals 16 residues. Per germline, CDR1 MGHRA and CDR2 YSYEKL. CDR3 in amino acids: CASSQEGGTYTGELFF. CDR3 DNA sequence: TGCGCCAGCAGCCAAGAGGGCGGCACCTACACCGGGGAGCTGTTTTTT.

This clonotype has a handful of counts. CDR3 region: CASSFQNKETQYF. CDR3 nucleotide sequence: TGTGCCAGCAGCTTCCAGAATAAAGAGACCCAGTACTTC. This sequence joins TRBV5-4 and TRBJ2-5; unclear D gene. V lost 2 bases and J 3 bases, leaving 8 bases between the germline ends. This CDR3 contains 13 residues. CDR1 and CDR2 from the germline V gene are SGHNT and YYREEE (reference sequence).

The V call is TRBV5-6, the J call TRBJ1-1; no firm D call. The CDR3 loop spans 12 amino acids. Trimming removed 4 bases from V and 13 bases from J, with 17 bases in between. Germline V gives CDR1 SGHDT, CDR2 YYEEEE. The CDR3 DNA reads TGTGCCAGCAGCCACAATAACGAGGAGGATTTCTTT. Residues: CASSHNNEEDFF.

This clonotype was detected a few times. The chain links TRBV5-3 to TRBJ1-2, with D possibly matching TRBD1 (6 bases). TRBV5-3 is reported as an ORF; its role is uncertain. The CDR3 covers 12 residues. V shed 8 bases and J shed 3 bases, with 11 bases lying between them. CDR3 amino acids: CASSDRHYGYTF. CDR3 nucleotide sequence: TGTGCCAGCAGCGACAGGCACTATGGCTACACCTTC.

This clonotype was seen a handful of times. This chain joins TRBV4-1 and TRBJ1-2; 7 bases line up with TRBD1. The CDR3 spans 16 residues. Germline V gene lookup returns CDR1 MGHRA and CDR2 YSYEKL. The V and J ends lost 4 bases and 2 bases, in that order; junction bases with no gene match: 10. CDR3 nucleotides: TGCGCCAGCAGCCGGGAGTGGAGGGGGCACAACTATGGCTACACCTTC. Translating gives CASSREWRGHNYGYTF.

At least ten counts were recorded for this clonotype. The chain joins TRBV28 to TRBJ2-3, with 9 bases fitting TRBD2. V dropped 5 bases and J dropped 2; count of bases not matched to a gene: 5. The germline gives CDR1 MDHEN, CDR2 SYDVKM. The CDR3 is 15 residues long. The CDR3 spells CASSSGGRATDTQYF. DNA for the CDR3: TGTGCCAGCAGTAGCGGGGGGAGAGCCACAGATACGCAGTATTTT.

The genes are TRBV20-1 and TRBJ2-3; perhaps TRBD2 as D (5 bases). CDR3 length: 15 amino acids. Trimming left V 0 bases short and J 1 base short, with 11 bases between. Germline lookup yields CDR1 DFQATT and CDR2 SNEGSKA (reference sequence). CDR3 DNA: TGCAGTGCTAGAGATCTGGTTAGCGGCACAGATACGCAGTATTTT. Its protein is CSARDLVSGTDTQYF.

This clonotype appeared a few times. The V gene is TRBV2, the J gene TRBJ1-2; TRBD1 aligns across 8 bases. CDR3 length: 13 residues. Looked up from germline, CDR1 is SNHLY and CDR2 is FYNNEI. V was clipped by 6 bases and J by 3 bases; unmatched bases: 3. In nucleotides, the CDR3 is TGTGCCAGCAGGACGGACAGGGACTATGGCTACACCTTC. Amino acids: CASRTDRDYGYTF.

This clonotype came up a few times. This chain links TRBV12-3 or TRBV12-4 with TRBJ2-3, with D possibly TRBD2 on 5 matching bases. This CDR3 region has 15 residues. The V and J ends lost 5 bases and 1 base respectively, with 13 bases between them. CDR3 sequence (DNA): TGTGCCAGCAGTACCGGGATATTCCGCACAGATACGCAGTATTTT. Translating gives CASSTGIFRTDTQYF.

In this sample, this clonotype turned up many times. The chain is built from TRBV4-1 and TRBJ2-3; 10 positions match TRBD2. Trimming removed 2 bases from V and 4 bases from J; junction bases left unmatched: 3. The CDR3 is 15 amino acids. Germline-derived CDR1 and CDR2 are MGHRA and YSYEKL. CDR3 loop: CASSQWGTSADTQYF. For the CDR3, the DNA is TGCGCCAGCAGCCAATGGGGGACTAGCGCAGATACGCAGTATTTT.